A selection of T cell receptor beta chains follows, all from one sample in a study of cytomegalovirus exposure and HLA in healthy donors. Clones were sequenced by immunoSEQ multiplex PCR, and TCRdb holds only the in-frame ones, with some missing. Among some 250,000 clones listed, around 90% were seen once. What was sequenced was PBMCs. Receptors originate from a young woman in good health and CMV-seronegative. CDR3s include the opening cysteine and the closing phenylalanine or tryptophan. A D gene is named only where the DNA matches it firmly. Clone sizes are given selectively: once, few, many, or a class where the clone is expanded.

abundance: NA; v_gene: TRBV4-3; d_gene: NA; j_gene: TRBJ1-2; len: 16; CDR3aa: CASSQDPNRPNYGYTF; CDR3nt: TGCGCCAGCAGCCAAGATCCAAACAGACCTAACTATGGCTACACCTTC
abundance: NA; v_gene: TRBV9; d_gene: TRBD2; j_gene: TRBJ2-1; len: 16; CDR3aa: CASSVALAGIYNEQFF; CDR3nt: TGTGCCAGCAGCGTAGCCCTAGCGGGGATTTACAATGAGCAGTTCTTC
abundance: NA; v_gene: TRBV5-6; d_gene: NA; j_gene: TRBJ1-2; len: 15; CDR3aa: CASSLVGRENYGYTF; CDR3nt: TGTGCCAGCAGCTTGGTGGGCAGGGAAAACTATGGCTACACCTTC
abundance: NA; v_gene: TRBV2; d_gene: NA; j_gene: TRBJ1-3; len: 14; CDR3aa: CASSVEGNGNTIYF; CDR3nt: TGTGCCAGCAGTGTTGAGGGTAATGGAAACACCATATATTTT
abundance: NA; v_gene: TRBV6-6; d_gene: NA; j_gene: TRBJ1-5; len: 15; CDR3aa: CASSYSRAGYQPQHF; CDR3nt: TGTGCCAGCAGTTACTCCAGGGCCGGGTATCAGCCCCAGCATTTT
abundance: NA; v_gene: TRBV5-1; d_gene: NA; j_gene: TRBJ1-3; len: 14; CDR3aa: CASSLYGSGNTIYF; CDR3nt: TGCGCCAGCAGCTTATACGGCTCTGGAAACACCATATATTTT
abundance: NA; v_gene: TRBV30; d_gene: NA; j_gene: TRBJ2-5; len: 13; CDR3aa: CAWSLNLQETQYF; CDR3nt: TGTGCCTGGAGTCTAAACCTCCAAGAGACCCAGTACTTC
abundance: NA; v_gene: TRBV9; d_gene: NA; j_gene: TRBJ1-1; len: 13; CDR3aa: CASSLGWSTEAFF; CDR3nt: TGTGCCAGCTCTCTTGGCTGGTCCACTGAAGCTTTCTTT
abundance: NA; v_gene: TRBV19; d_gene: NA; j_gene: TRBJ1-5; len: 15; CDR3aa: CASTLLGGSAEPQHF; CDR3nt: TGTGCCAGTACCCTCCTCGGCGGGAGTGCCGAGCCCCAGCATTTT
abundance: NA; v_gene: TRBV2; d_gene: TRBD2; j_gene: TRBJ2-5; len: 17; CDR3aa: CASSELLGGAGLETQYF; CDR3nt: TGTGCCAGCAGTGAATTGCTCGGGGGGGCCGGGCTAGAGACCCAGTACTTC
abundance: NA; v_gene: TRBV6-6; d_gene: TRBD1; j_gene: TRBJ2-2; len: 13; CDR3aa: CASGQGYTGELFF; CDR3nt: TGTGCCAGCGGACAGGGGTACACCGGGGAGCTGTTTTTT
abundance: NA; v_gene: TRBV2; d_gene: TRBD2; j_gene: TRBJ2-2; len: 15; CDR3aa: CASSGEGSNTGELFF; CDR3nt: TGTGCCAGCAGTGGGGAGGGTTCGAACACCGGGGAGCTGTTTTTT
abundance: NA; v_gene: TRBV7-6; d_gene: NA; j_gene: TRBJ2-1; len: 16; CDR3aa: CASSQRTASTYNEQFF; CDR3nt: TGTGCCAGCAGTCAACGGACAGCATCCACCTACAATGAGCAGTTCTTC
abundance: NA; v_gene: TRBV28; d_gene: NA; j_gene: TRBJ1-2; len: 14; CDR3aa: CASSLSGTRNGYTF; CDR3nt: TGTGCCAGCAGTTTATCTGGGACAAGGAATGGCTACACCTTC
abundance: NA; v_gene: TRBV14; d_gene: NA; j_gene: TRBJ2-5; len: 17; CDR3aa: CASSQVIFSGVQETQYF; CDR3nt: TGTGCCAGCAGCCAAGTCATTTTCTCGGGGGTACAAGAGACCCAGTACTTC
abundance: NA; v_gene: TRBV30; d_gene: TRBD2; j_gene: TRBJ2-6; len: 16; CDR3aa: CAWTSGGHSGANVLTF; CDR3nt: TGTGCCTGGACTAGCGGGGGTCATTCTGGGGCCAACGTCCTGACTTTC
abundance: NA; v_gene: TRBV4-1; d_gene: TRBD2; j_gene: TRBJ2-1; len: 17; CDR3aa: CASSQDRDTSGGVEQFF; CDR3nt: TGCGCCAGCAGCCAAGATCGAGATACTAGCGGGGGTGTTGAGCAGTTCTTC
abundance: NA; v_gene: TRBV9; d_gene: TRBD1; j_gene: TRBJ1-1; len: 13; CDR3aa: CASSEANRGSAFF; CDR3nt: TGTGCCAGCAGCGAGGCCAACAGGGGTTCAGCTTTCTTT
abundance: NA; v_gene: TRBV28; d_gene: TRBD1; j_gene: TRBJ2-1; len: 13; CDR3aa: CASRGQGVDEQFF; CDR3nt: TGTGCCAGCAGGGGACAGGGGGTTGATGAGCAGTTCTTC
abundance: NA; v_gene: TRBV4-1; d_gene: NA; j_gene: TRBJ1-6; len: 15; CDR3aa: CASSPQPFEGSPLHF; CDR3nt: TGCGCCAGCAGCCCGCAGCCTTTCGAGGGATCACCCCTCCACTTT
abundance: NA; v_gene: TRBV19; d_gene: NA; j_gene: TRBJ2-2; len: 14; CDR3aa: CASSIGTLTGELFF; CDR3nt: TGTGCCAGTAGTATAGGGACTCTTACCGGGGAGCTGTTTTTT
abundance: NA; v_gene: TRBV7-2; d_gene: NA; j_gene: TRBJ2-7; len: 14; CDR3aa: CASSPKTQAYEQYF; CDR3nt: TGTGCCAGCAGCCCTAAAACTCAGGCCTACGAGCAGTACTTC
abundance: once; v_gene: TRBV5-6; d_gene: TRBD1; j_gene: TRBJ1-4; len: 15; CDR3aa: CASSPTGTVNEKLFF; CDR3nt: TGTGCCAGCAGCCCGACCGGGACAGTAAATGAAAAACTGTTTTTT
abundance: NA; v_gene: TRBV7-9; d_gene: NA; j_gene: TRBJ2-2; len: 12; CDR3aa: CASSFRAGELFF; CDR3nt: TGTGCCAGCAGCTTCAGGGCCGGGGAGCTGTTTTTT
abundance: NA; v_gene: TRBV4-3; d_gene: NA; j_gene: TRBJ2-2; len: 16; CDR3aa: CASSQDPPGNTGELFF; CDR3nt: TGCGCCAGCAGCCAAGATCCGCCAGGGAACACCGGGGAGCTGTTTTTT
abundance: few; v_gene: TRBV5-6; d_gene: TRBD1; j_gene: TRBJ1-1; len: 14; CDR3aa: CASSSRDRDTEAFF; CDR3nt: TGTGCCAGCAGCTCCCGGGACAGGGACACTGAAGCTTTCTTT
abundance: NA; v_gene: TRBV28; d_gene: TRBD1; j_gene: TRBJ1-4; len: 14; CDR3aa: CASTLGDRNEKLFF; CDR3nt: TGTGCCAGCACCCTCGGGGACAGGAATGAAAAACTGTTTTTT
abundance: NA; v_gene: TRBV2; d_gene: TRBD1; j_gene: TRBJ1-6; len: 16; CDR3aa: CASRWGRQGGSSPLHF; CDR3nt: TGTGCCAGCAGGTGGGGGAGACAGGGTGGGAGTTCACCCCTCCACTTT
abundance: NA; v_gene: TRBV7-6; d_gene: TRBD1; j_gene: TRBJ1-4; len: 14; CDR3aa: CASRRDRLYEKLFF; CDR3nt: TGTGCCAGCAGGAGGGACAGGTTGTATGAAAAACTGTTTTTT
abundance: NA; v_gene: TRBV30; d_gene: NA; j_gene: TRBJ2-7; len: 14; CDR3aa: CAWRVDSFSYEQYF; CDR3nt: TGTGCCTGGAGGGTGGACAGCTTCTCCTACGAGCAGTACTTC
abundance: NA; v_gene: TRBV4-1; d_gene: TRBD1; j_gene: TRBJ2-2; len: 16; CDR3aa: CASSPGTGATTGELFF; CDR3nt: TGCGCCAGCAGCCCCGGGACAGGGGCAACCACCGGGGAGCTGTTTTTT
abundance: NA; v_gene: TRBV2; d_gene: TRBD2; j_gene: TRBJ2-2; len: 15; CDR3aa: CASTIAGTNTGELFF; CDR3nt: TGTGCCAGCACCATAGCGGGGACAAACACCGGGGAGCTGTTTTTT
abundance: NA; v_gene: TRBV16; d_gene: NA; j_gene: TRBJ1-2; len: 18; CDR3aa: CASSQFWAQGLLNYGYTF; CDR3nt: TGTGCCAGCAGCCAATTCTGGGCCCAGGGGTTATTAAACTATGGCTACACCTTC
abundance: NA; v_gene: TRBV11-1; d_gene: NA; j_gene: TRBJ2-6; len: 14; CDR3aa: CASSSRSGANVLTF; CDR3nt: TGTGCCAGCAGCTCCCGCTCTGGGGCCAACGTCCTGACTTTC
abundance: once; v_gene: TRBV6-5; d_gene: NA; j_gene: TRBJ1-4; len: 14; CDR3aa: CASSYQGVDEKLFF; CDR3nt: TGTGCCAGCAGTTACCAGGGCGTGGATGAAAAACTGTTTTTT
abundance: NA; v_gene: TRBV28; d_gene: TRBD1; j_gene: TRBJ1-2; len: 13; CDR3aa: CASRPGTGFGYTF; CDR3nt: TGTGCCAGCAGACCCGGGACAGGGTTTGGCTACACCTTC
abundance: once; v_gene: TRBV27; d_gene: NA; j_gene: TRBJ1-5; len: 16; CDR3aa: CASSTTAHQSNQPQHF; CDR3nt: TGTGCCAGCAGCACTACCGCTCACCAGAGCAATCAGCCCCAGCATTTT